This entry describes one T cell receptor (beta chain). This clonotype has more than one count but fewer than ten. It has no known antigen specificity. The input lacks base qualities; no much larger clone sits a single base away. The V end gives up 5 bases and the J end 8 bases, leaving 8 bases in the junction not matched to a gene. The CDR3 runs 13 amino acids, cysteine and phenylalanine included. Here the CDR3 DNA is all that survives: 39 bases in frame from base 1. CDR1 SGHNT and CDR2 YYREEE were looked up in the germline V gene (reference sequence). TCR alpha and beta CDR3 regions were amplified with the iRepertoire nested amplicon-rescue multiplex PCR (arm-PCR) platform from RNA. The input for one-step reverse transcription and amplification was roughly 85-400 ng of either tissue mRNA or PBMC total RNA. Following bead purification, Illumina adapters were added through a secondary multiplex PCR, and the libraries were then gel-purified between 200 and 400 bp. Demultiplexing relied on internal 6-nucleotide barcodes carried by the libraries. Libraries were sequenced on an Illumina MiSeq with 2x220 or 2x250 nucleotide paired-end reads. Regarding the original processing steps: Paired reads were merged with FLASH 1.2.11 and aligned to the GRCh37 human genome with BWA-MEM before extracting TRA and TRB reads. An IMGT-derived reference of cassette sequences and CDR3 motifs, with pseudogenes included, was used for V and J assignment. Reads were translated in three frames, and productive CDR3s were defined as those with a C...FGXG motif and no stop codons. Clonotypes were defined as unique combinations of V-J cassette pair and CDR3 amino acid sequence. Hamming distance filtering was applied to reads, with thresholds set by the sequence error rate of each sample in mapped regions. The public reads were run again by TCRdb, first through fastp at Q25 and then through MiXCR, and only productive beta chains were kept. Rows with a matching CDR3 protein are joined into one entry that keeps the most common DNA and genes. In this record, the V and J calls reflect TCRdb's handling and not the investigators' own analysis. This sample comprises approximately 110,000 distinct CDR3 sequences, around 23% of them detected only once. The top ten hold about 16% of the sample.

This entry comes from a study of glioma-infiltrating T cells (dated by TCRdb to 2016 to 2018). Notes on the research overall: Glioma tissue, non-neoplastic brain tissue and matched peripheral blood mononuclear cells were used as sources from which TCR alpha- and beta-chain repertoires were sequenced. To gauge divergence between tissue and blood T-cell populations, every tissue-infiltrating repertoire was compared against the peripheral blood repertoire from the same patient. Three low-grade glioma patients, several primary glioblastoma patients, and three non-glioma patients who contributed non-neoplastic brain tissue made up the paired cohort. General conclusions and limits of the study: Small numbers underpinned the group comparisons: eight or nine glioblastoma patients, three low-grade glioma patients and three non-neoplastic patients. VJ-independent divergence between tissue and blood was below expectation in non-neoplastic patients but above expectation in all gliomas, especially low-grade gliomas. Tissue and blood shared very few CDR3 sequences, a result attributed to high CDR3 diversity and limited sampling.

This receptor was identified in a human donor with low-grade glioma or glioblastoma, undergoing nonglioma brain surgery, or in good health (not recorded which). Specimen: glioma tissue, nonneoplastic brain tissue, or PBMCs (not recorded which). In this chain, TRBV5-4 is recombined with TRBJ1-2; 8 central nucleotides agree with TRBD1. The nucleotides read TGTGCCAGCAGTTCGGACAGGGAGAGAGGCTACACCTTC. This codes for CASSSDRERGYTF.